This T cell receptor (beta chain) comes out of a study of blood T cell repertoires in COVID-19. Overall study: Acute-phase and convalescent COVID-19 samples originated in the United States, Italy and Spain. PBMCs, B-cell-depleted T cells, or T cells were the source of the cDNA or gDNA that made up the material.

In the original workflow: By means of reference gene primer amplification, nucleated cell counts were estimated. Some clones are missing from TCRdb's copy, which holds only in-frame ones; the method was immunoSEQ multiplex PCR. Clone size and the V and J calls come from that table; the DNA yielded D and trimming. Seen here are 200,000 to 250,000 clones, 80% observed once, and the top ten hold around 13%. V lost 6 bases, J lost 0 bases, and 3 bases lay in between. Germline V gene lookup returns CDR1 SGHRS and CDR2 YFSETQ. The CDR3 runs 11 residues. Sequencing was carried out using peripheral blood. V gene TRBV5-1 combines with J gene TRBJ1-1; no definite D call. This clonotype was obtained from a human donor in a cohort sampled during active COVID-19. The CDR3 DNA reads TGCGCCAGCATCATGAACACTGAAGCTTTCTTT. Translated, it gives CASIMNTEAFF.